This T cell receptor beta chain was identified in a study of T cell responses to AZD1222 COVID-19 vaccine. Profiling relied on immunoSEQ multiplex PCR, and the TCRdb table lists in-frame clones only, not all of them. This table holds 95,000 to 100,000 clones, 90% to 95% found once. For this clone: Its antigen is unknown.

Trimming pared 3 bases from V and 9 bases from J, leaving 9 bases between. The CDR3 runs 12 residues. Germline assignment: CDR1 SNHLY and CDR2 FYNNEI. Broader study findings: Across the whole spike, CD4 TCRs peaked at regions 160-218 and 743-854.

This clonotype was sampled from an adult who received the AZD1222 COVID-19 vaccine. The sample in question was peripheral blood, obtained 28 days after the second AZD1222 dose. The chain couples TRBV2 to TRBJ2-1; no clear D gene. The CDR3 DNA reads TGTGCCAGCAGTGAGCTGTGGGGTGAGCAGTTCTTC. Translation gives CASSELWGEQFF.